This T cell receptor beta chain was obtained from a study of a mutant IDH1 vaccine in newly diagnosed glioma. Study as a whole: Vaccinations were initiated 4-6 weeks following radiotherapy alone, or were given together with temozolomide cycles. Radiotherapy, temozolomide, or both had been given previously, and both were given to most.

Sequencing used immunoSEQ multiplex PCR; TCRdb keeps in-frame clones, though not all of them. The data contain roughly 31,000 clones, around 81% of them singletons. Time point noted: week 47, end of study. Alongside topical imiquimod, each dose of vaccine comprised 300 ug of mutant IDH1 20-mer peptide. New astrocytomas of WHO grade 3 or 4 that were IDH1-mutant and ATRX-lost were found in the donors. In its sample, this clone was seen once. The target antigen is unknown. Per germline, CDR1 SGHRS and CDR2 YFSETQ. V was pared by 0 bases and J by 6 bases, with 12 bases between. This CDR3 region has 14 residues.

The clonotype was recovered from a man aged 25-45 years with glioma. V gene TRBV5-1 combines with J gene TRBJ1-2; D uncertain. Material: PBMCs, obtained from a glioma patient whose treatment included an IDH1 peptide vaccine. Here the CDR3 DNA reads TGCGCCAGCAGCTTGGGCGGGAGGAGGAATGGCTACACCTTC. Amino acids: CASSLGGRRNGYTF.